Listed here are 8 T cell receptor beta chains from one sample, sequenced in a study of sequential checkpoint blockade in melanoma. Treatment in this sample: randomized to nivolumab then ipilimumab (arm A) or the reverse (arm B). Profiling relied on immunoSEQ multiplex PCR, and the TCRdb table lists in-frame clones only, not all of them. In the table there are 8,000 or so clones, more than 90% of which are singletons. This specimen consisted of CD8+ T cells sorted from blood (inferred from file names), obtained from a patient given nivolumab and ipilimumab in sequence. Every receptor here comes from a human donor with melanoma.

The chain recombines TRBV11-2 with TRBJ1-1; 7 bases match TRBD1. The CDR3 is 15 residues long. V dropped 4 bases and J dropped 0; count of bases not matched to a gene: 5. CDR1 is SGHAT and CDR2 is FQNNGV in the germline V gene. The chain's CDR3 is CASSSTGQLNTEAFF. The CDR3 DNA follows: TGTGCCAGCAGCTCCACGGGACAGCTGAACACTGAAGCTTTCTTT. The full variable domain, in which reference TRBV11-2 and TRBJ1-1 provide the parts outside the CDR3, is EAGVAQSPRYKIIEKRQSVAFWCNPISGHATLYWYQQILGQGPKLLIQFQNNGVVDDSQLPKDRFSAERLKGVDSTLKIQPAKLEDSAVYLCASSSTGQLNTEAFFGQGTRLTVV.

V is TRBV5-4 and J is TRBJ2-7; 9 bases agree with TRBD1. This CDR3 is built from 13 residues. V dropped 7 bases and J dropped 9; count of bases not matched to a gene: 11. The V gene's germline CDR1 is SGHNT and CDR2 YYREEE (reference sequence). The CDR3 nucleotides are TGTGCCAGCGGGACAGGGCTAGAGGTCTCGCAGTACTTC. This codes for CASGTGLEVSQYF.

CDR3 protein: CASSLYRGYEQYF. CDR3 sequence (DNA): TGTGCCAGCAGTTTATACAGGGGATACGAGCAGTACTTC. The chain links TRBV28 to TRBJ2-7; 7 positions agree with TRBD1. Germline V gene data show CDR1 as MDHEN and CDR2 as SYDVKM. V shed 1 base and J 4 bases; nucleotides not matched to a gene: 1. The CDR3 runs to 13 residues. The full variable domain, with the rest looked up from reference TRBV28 and TRBJ2-7, is DVKVTQSSRYLVKRTGEKVFLECVQDMDHENMFWYRQDPGLGLRLIYFSYDVKMKEKGDIPEGYSVSREKKERFSLILESASTNQTSMYLCASSLYRGYEQYFGPGTRLTVT.

This chain links TRBV6-5 with TRBJ2-1; TRBD2 matches at 11 bases. The CDR3 has 14 residues. Germline values: CDR1 MNHEY, CDR2 SVGAGI. The junction had 4 bases not matched to a gene; V was cut back by 7 bases and J by 5 bases. The CDR3 DNA reads as TGTGCCAGCAACTTAGCGGGAGGGAACAATGAGCAGTTCTTC. Translated, it gives CASNLAGGNNEQFF.

The gene calls are TRBV9 and TRBJ1-4, with D possibly matching TRBD1 (6 bases). CDR3 length equals 12 residues. V lost 4 bases to trimming and J lost 5 bases, with 6 bases between them. The germline CDR1 and CDR2 sequences are SGDLS and YYNGEE. CDR3 DNA: TGTGCCAGCAGCACAGGGAATGAAAAACTGTTTTTT. Translating gives CASSTGNEKLFF.

V and J are TRBV27 and TRBJ2-5; 8 bases map to TRBD2. The CDR3 contains 17 residues. Per the germline V gene, CDR1 is MNHEY and CDR2 is SMNVEV (reference sequence). The V segment lost 4 bases and the J segment 1 base; nucleotides outside the gene matches: 11. CDR3 sequence: CASSWFGGGEGQETQYF. CDR3 in DNA: TGTGCCAGCAGTTGGTTCGGGGGGGGCGAGGGCCAAGAGACCCAGTACTTC.

The chain couples TRBV5-4 to TRBJ1-2; D is perhaps TRBD1 (5 bases). V lost 4 bases and J 2 bases, leaving 12 bases between the germline ends. Germline CDR1 is SGHNT and CDR2 is YYREEE (reference sequence). The CDR3 contains 14 residues. This CDR3 is CASSLGLPNYGYTF. The DNA of the CDR3 is TGTGCCAGCAGCCTGGGGCTCCCGAACTATGGCTACACCTTC.

The chain uses TRBV27 and TRBJ1-1, with D maybe TRBD1 (5 bases). CDR3 length equals 14 residues. V dropped 0 bases and J dropped 4 bases, with 9 bases sitting between them. Germline lookup yields CDR1 MNHEY and CDR2 SMNVEV (reference sequence). CDR3 sequence reads: CASSLSRGTTEAFF. The CDR3 nucleotides are TGTGCCAGCAGTTTATCAAGGGGAACCACTGAAGCTTTCTTT.